This T cell receptor beta chain was sequenced in a study of T cells after yellow fever vaccination. Whole-study findings and limits: It was a small share of clonotypes that appeared in both CD4 and CD8 compartments.

TCRdb reprocessed the 5' RACE reads via MiXCR and lists one record per CDR3 protein. The top ten hold around 17% of the sample, which has hundreds of thousands of distinct CDR3 sequences, 8.7% seen once. There are a few counts of this clonotype. Its specificity is unknown. The V gene lost 6 bases and the J gene lost 0 bases, with 27 bases spanning the gap. CDR1 and CDR2 (germline): SGHDT, YYEEEE. The CDR3 consists of 19 residues. V is TRBV5-6 and J is TRBJ1-1; D uncertain. Specimen: PBMCs, collected on the day of the first yellow fever vaccination. This receptor was obtained from a man between 18 and 35 years old who received the YFV17D yellow fever vaccine. Here the CDR3 reads CASIRIAVSGGTMNTEAFF. DNA of the CDR3: TGTGCCAGCATCAGGATCGCCGTTTCGGGCGGAACCATGAACACTGAAGCTTTCTTT.